This is a list of T cell receptor beta chains from one sample in a study of identical twins. TCRdb reanalysed the 5' RACE reads using MiXCR and keeps one entry per CDR3 protein. This sample yields roughly 570,000 distinct CDR3 sequences, of which more than 9% are seen a single time; approximately 3% belongs to the top ten. The sample was also linked to a second study, of yellow fever vaccine responses in identical twins.

Sequencing was carried out using PBMCs. These TCRs come from a young woman in good health. Both conserved end residues are part of each CDR3. D genes are given only for firm matches. The size of a clone is reported for some rows only, either as once, few or many, or as a class for expanded clones.

j_gene,v_gene,d_gene,abundance,CDR3nt,CDR3aa
TRBJ2-7,TRBV27,TRBD2,few,TGTGCCAGCAGTTTATCGGCGGGAGGCCCCTACGAGCAGTACTTC,CASSLSAGGPYEQYF
TRBJ2-7,TRBV12-3/TRBV12-4,-,few,TGTGCCAGCAGTTTAGATACCCCTGGAGACGAGCAGTACTTC,CASSLDTPGDEQYF
TRBJ1-5,TRBV29-1,TRBD1,many,TGCAGCGTTGTCGAACAGGGGCGTGGAAGCAATCAGCCCCAGCATTTT,CSVVEQGRGSNQPQHF
TRBJ2-3,TRBV12-3/TRBV12-4,-,few,TGTGCCAGCAGACAAGGGTGGCGGCCCACAGATACGCAGTATTTT,CASRQGWRPTDTQYF
TRBJ2-1,TRBV6-5,-,-,TGTGCCGGCAGCAGCCTAGCTACTGAGCAGTTCTTC,CAGSSLATEQFF
TRBJ2-7,TRBV7-2,-,-,TGTGCCAGCAGCTTGGGGGACTTAACCTACGAGCAGTACTTC,CASSLGDLTYEQYF
TRBJ2-7,TRBV28,TRBD1,-,TGTGCCAGCAGTACCCCGACAGGGGGCTTCGACGAGCAGTACTTC,CASSTPTGGFDEQYF
TRBJ2-3,TRBV29-1,TRBD2,many,TGCAGCGTTGAACTAGCGGGATCGGGAGATACGCAGTATTTT,CSVELAGSGDTQYF
TRBJ2-3,TRBV4-3,-,many,TGCGCCAGCAGCCAAGAGTTCGCAGATACGCAGTATTTT,CASSQEFADTQYF
TRBJ2-3,TRBV5-1,TRBD2,many,TGCGCCAGCAGCCGGTCGGCGGGGGGCACAGATACGCAGTATTTT,CASSRSAGGTDTQYF
TRBJ2-7,TRBV28,-,once,TGTGCCAGCACGGGGCCCGGAACCTACGAGCAGTACTTC,CASTGPGTYEQYF
TRBJ2-5,TRBV7-9,TRBD2,few,TGTGCCAGCAGCACTCTGACTAGCGGGGGGGAGACCCAGTACTTC,CASSTLTSGGETQYF
TRBJ2-3,TRBV7-9,-,few,TGTGCCAGCAGCTCCTACTCGGGGGGCGTGGGGACAGATACGCAGTATTTT,CASSSYSGGVGTDTQYF
TRBJ2-1,TRBV15,TRBD1,many,TGTGCCACCAGCAGAGACGACAGGGGCGGCAATGAGCAGTTCTTC,CATSRDDRGGNEQFF
TRBJ2-2,TRBV12-3/TRBV12-4,-,-,TGTGCCAGCAGTTTAACCCGGAGCGACGGGGAGCTGTTTTTT,CASSLTRSDGELFF
TRBJ2-5,TRBV9,-,few,TGTGCCAGCAGCGTAGCCGGGGGGCTCGCGTGGGAGACCCAGTACTTC,CASSVAGGLAWETQYF
TRBJ2-6,TRBV5-1,-,-,TGCGCCAGCAGCTACGACATTCCCGGGGCCAACGTCCTGACTTTC,CASSYDIPGANVLTF
TRBJ2-5,TRBV24-1,-,-,TGTGCCACCAGTGATGCCGGGGGTCTAGAGACCCAGTACTTC,CATSDAGGLETQYF
TRBJ2-7,TRBV15,-,-,TGTGCCACCAGCAGGATGGCCTCAGCGGCGCAGTACTTC,CATSRMASAAQYF
TRBJ2-5,TRBV9,-,-,TGTGCCAGCAGCGTAGAAGAGGGTTCCCTTTGGCAAGAGACCCAGTACTTC,CASSVEEGSLWQETQYF
TRBJ2-7,TRBV6-2/TRBV6-3,-,-,TGTGCCAGCAGTTACACACAGGCCCCCTACGAGCAGTACTTC,CASSYTQAPYEQYF
TRBJ2-3,TRBV9,-,few,TGTGCCAGCAGCGTAGCCCCGGGAGATACGCAGTATTTT,CASSVAPGDTQYF
TRBJ2-5,TRBV20-1,-,few,TGCAGTGCCCACGAAGGTTTCCAAGAGACCCAGTACTTC,CSAHEGFQETQYF
TRBJ2-5,TRBV6-1,-,many,TGTGCCAGCAGTGAAAGCTTCGTTGAGACCCAGTACTTC,CASSESFVETQYF
TRBJ2-7,TRBV12-3/TRBV12-4,-,-,TGTGCCAGCAGTTTTGGGACACCAGGTTACGAGCAGTACTTC,CASSFGTPGYEQYF
TRBJ2-3,TRBV2,-,-,TGTGCCAGCAGTGAAGTCTTAGGTAGCACAGATACGCAGTATTTT,CASSEVLGSTDTQYF
TRBJ2-1,TRBV7-9,-,few,TGTGCCAGCAGCTTAGGCCCTGGGGATGAGCAGTTCTTC,CASSLGPGDEQFF
TRBJ2-5,TRBV12-3/TRBV12-4,TRBD1,many,TGTGCCAGCAGTCCGAGGACAGGGACGGGAGAGACCCAGTACTTC,CASSPRTGTGETQYF
TRBJ2-3,TRBV4-1,-,many,TGCGCCAGCAGCCAAGATTTCCCGTCTTCCCCTAGCACAGATACGCAGTATTTT,CASSQDFPSSPSTDTQYF
TRBJ2-3,TRBV7-3,-,-,TGTGCCAGCAGCTTAAAGGGGCTAGCCCGGGGCACAGATACGCAGTATTTT,CASSLKGLARGTDTQYF
TRBJ2-1,TRBV4-3,TRBD2,-,TGCGCCAGCAGCCAAGATTCAGGACTAGCGGGCGAGCAGTTCTTC,CASSQDSGLAGEQFF
TRBJ2-3,TRBV19,TRBD1,few,TGTGCCAGTAGTCCCCTCACGACAGGGGAGTTCACAGATACGCAGTATTTT,CASSPLTTGEFTDTQYF
TRBJ2-7,TRBV2,TRBD2,few,TGTGCCAGCAGAGATAGCGGGGGGCCACTTTACGAGCAGTACTTC,CASRDSGGPLYEQYF
TRBJ2-1,TRBV20-1,TRBD2,-,TGCAGTGCTAGTAAGAATCAGCGGGGCAATGAGCAGTTCTTC,CSASKNQRGNEQFF
TRBJ2-1,TRBV7-2,TRBD2,many,TGTGCCAGCAGTAAACCGGGACTAGCGCCCGAGCAGTTCTTC,CASSKPGLAPEQFF
TRBJ2-1,TRBV5-1,-,many,TGCGCCAGCAGCTTGGGAGCGGCAAGCTCCTACAATGAGCAGTTCTTC,CASSLGAASSYNEQFF
TRBJ2-2,TRBV29-1,-,many,TGCAGCGTTGAAGTCCCCGGGTCGAACACCGGGGAGCTGTTTTTT,CSVEVPGSNTGELFF
TRBJ1-1,TRBV14,-,many,TGTGCCAGCAGCCCTAGTACTAGGACTGAAGCTTTCTTT,CASSPSTRTEAFF
TRBJ2-7,TRBV12-3/TRBV12-4,TRBD1,-,TGTGCCAGCAGTTTAAGGAGGGACAGGTACTCCTACGAGCAGTACTTC,CASSLRRDRYSYEQYF
TRBJ2-5,TRBV7-4,TRBD1,few,TGTGCCAGCAGCTTCCTGGACAGGGGGTACCAAGAGACCCAGTACTTC,CASSFLDRGYQETQYF